Given below is one T cell receptor (beta chain) in context. It lacks a known antigen. No qualities accompany the bases; no much larger clone lies one base away. The source of the sample is a study of regulatory T cells in long-lasting Graves disease (dated by TCRdb to the early 2020s). About the study as a whole: Persistent Graves' disease was defined as persistently positive TSH receptor autoantibodies together with antithyroid drug treatment for over 5 years. Peripheral blood TCR sequencing and RNA sequencing compared persistent Graves' disease patients with newly diagnosed Graves' disease patients. The study was conducted in China and was registered as a clinical trial. A total of some 35 samples underwent TCR sequencing, from about 13 patients with persistent Graves' disease and some 20 patients with newly diagnosed Graves' disease. On average, persistent Graves' disease patients in the clinical cohort had been on antithyroid drugs for about 10 years.

Libraries were made using multiplex PCR. Instrument on record: Illumina HiSeq 4000. iRepertoire HTBI primers and Arm-PCR amplification of CDR3 regions were used to construct TCR beta libraries. PCR products were gel purified before sequencing. The study's own analysis went as follows. Gene usage analysis of CDR3 amino acid clonotypes relied on the 60 or so TRBV and more than twelve TRBJ segments identified across samples. Filtered high-quality paired reads were merged into contigs using COPE and FqMerger. Contigs were aligned with BLAST to IMGT TRBV, TRBD and TRBJ reference genes, and CDR3 was defined per IMGT. Any clonotype with a frequency above 0.1% was counted as a highly expanded clone. Shannon entropy was used to measure repertoire diversity, and the Gini coefficient was used to measure V-J evenness. Clonotypes shared by more than one individual were considered public. TCRdb reran the public reads through fastp at Q25 and MiXCR, keeping productive beta chains. Duplicate CDR3 protein sequences are folded into a single record with the most common DNA and genes. The V and J calls, along with clone size, are taken from TCRdb and not from the paper's own processing. The table for this sample lists 450,000 or so distinct CDR3 sequences; less than 25% of them were counted only once. The biggest ten clones account for 7% to 9.5% of the sample.

This specimen's time point label, interpreted: persistent/refractory GD, antithyroid drugs over 5 years with positive TRAb. For both TCR sequencing and RNA sequencing, RNA was extracted from PBMCs in TRIzol. The diagnosis of Graves' disease followed American Thyroid Association guidelines. Patients were recruited from an endocrinology department in Xi'an, China. Each patient gave approximately 9.7 milliliters of peripheral blood, collected in an EDTA anticoagulant tube. Ficoll Paque Plus density gradient separation was used to isolate PBMCs, and no further T cell sorting was performed. RNA quality was checked with an Agilent 2100 Bioanalyzer and agarose gel, and concentration with a NanoDrop 2000. From a lookup of the germline V gene, CDR1 and CDR2 are KGHSH and LQKENI. The CDR3 measures 18 amino acids from cysteine to phenylalanine. Kept here is only the CDR3 DNA, which spans 54 bases and is read in frame from base 1. V loses 4 bases at its end and J loses 0 bases; junction bases beyond the gene matches: 13.

General findings and caveats noted by the study authors: Preferential use of TRBV28, TRBJ1-2 and TRBJ2-5 was observed in persistent disease, whereas TRBV20-1 and TRBJ2-1 were favored in newly diagnosed disease. Compared with newly diagnosed patients, persistent Graves' disease patients had lower TCR Shannon entropy and fewer highly expanded clones, which suggests clonal expansion. Patients with persistent disease shared more public clonotypes (under 3,000) than newly diagnosed patients did (around 930). Only peripheral blood was studied, because thyroid tissue, the primary lesion, was inaccessible. Sequencing and analysis were restricted to the TCR beta chain. The small sample size was acknowledged by the authors as a limitation that may reduce accuracy.

The specimen comprised peripheral blood mononuclear cells (PBMCs), sampled when the disease was refractory, from a patient treated with antithyroid drugs. Rearrangement joined TRBV18 to TRBJ2-3; 7 central bases correspond to TRBD2. This TCR derives from a female donor with Graves disease. The nucleotide sequence is TGTGCCAGCTCACAGGGACTGGGCGGGAGAACGAGCACAGATACGCAGTATTTT. It translates as CASSQGLGGRTSTDTQYF.